Listed here is a single T cell receptor (beta chain). Its antigen remains unknown. The sample is drawn from a study of CXCR3-negative and CXCR3-positive naive CD8 T cells. Study-level results: Naive CXCR3-positive cells had TRB CDR3s more hydrophobic than those of CXCR3-negative naive cells. TRBV-TRBJ usage was similar across naive CXCR3 subsets but distinct in memory cells.

Researchers sorted under 350,000 cells of each CD8+ T cell subset in triplicate. The germline V gene encodes CDR1 MDHEN and CDR2 SYDVKM. The CDR3 consists of 15 residues. In preparing the TRB cDNA libraries, 5' RACE with UMI labels was used. TCRdb reanalyzed the 5' RACE reads, giving one entry per CDR3 protein sequence and no DNA. Its table records tens of thousands of distinct CDR3 sequences. The TCR originated in a human donor in good health. Some clones in this sample may be carry-over from other donors' samples. The specimen sequenced was naive CXCR3- CD8+ T cells from blood. Specified subset: CD45RO-CCR7+CD27+CD95- naive CD8+ T cells lacking CXCR3 (TNR3-). The chain couples TRBV28 to TRBJ2-7; TCRdb reports TRBD1, a call that lacks DNA to check it against. CDR3 protein: CASSLTGGSGYEQYF.